The 13 T cell receptor beta chains listed next were all sequenced from one sample in a study of T-cell reconstitution after alpha-beta-depleted transplantation in children. The authors prepared the TCRbeta library with unique molecular identifiers. Via MiXCR, TCRdb re-called the PCR reads, giving one row per CDR3 protein. The table records over 550,000 distinct CDR3 sequences, about 10% of them present only once. The sequences come from PBMCs from the stem cell graft donor, collected from the stem cell graft. The origin of the receptors is a human donor who donated a stem cell graft to a child with acute myeloid leukemia.

This rearrangement joins TRBV5-1 to TRBJ1-1, with D uncertain. Germline V gene data show CDR1 as SGHRS and CDR2 as YFSETQ. Trimming left V 1 base short and J 1 base short, with 11 bases between. There are 15 residues in the CDR3. The CDR3: CASSLSAQKNTEAFF. The CDR3 DNA follows: TGCGCCAGCAGCTTGAGTGCGCAGAAGAACACTGAAGCTTTCTTT.

The chain recombines TRBV4-3 with TRBJ2-7, with D possibly called TRBD1 or TRBD2 (7 bases each). This CDR3 is 17 amino acids long. V lost 2 bases and J 0 bases, leaving 17 bases between the germline ends. CDR1 and CDR2 from the germline V gene are LGHNA and YSLEER. CDR3 sequence (DNA): TGCGCCAGCAGCCAAAGCCCAGGGGGGGCCGGCTCCTACGAGCAGTACTTC. Its translation is CASSQSPGGAGSYEQYF.

This clonotype is judged medium-sized (0.01 to 0.1%). The CDR3 coding sequence is TGTGCCACCAGCAGAATAGGCGGGAATGAGAGGGAGCTGTTTTTT. It yields the protein CATSRIGGNERELFF. The genes are TRBV15 and TRBJ2-2; TRBD2 might be the D (6 bases). Trimming removed 2 bases at V and 9 bases at J, with 16 bases between. Germline assignment: CDR1 LNHNV and CDR2 YYDKDF (reference sequence). The CDR3 totals 15 residues.

In its sample, this clonotype was seen many times. The genes are TRBV3-1 and TRBJ2-4, with D hard to call. Per germline, CDR1 LGHDT and CDR2 YNNKEL (reference sequence). The CDR3 runs 16 residues. V gave up 4 bases and J gave up 8 bases, with 21 bases separating them. The CDR3 reads CASSRQPRPLRDIQYF. The DNA for the CDR3 is TGTGCCAGCAGCCGCCAACCTAGGCCCCTACGGGACATTCAGTACTTC.

With respect to this clonotype: Its ends do not fully match the called genes, so a read error is possible. Here the CDR3 reads CASSLVDREGEALF. The CDR3 bases are TGTGCCAGCAGCTTAGTAGACAGGGAGGGTGAAGCTTTGTTT. The chain is built from TRBV7-9 and TRBJ1-1; 7 bases align to TRBD1. The germline V gene has CDR1 SEHNR and CDR2 FQNEAQ (reference sequence). The CDR3 totals 14 residues.

This clonotype came up many times. This chain connects TRBV7-2 to TRBJ2-5; D may correspond to TRBD1 or TRBD2 (5 bases each). The length of the CDR3 is 16 residues. Germline CDR1 reads SGHTA; CDR2 reads FQGNSA. V lost 4 bases and J 1 base, leaving 16 bases between the germline ends. CDR3 residues: CASSSSRLGVQETQYF. In nucleotides, the CDR3 is TGTGCCAGCAGCTCTTCCAGGTTGGGGGTCCAAGAGACCCAGTACTTC.

This clonotype has at least ten counts. The J gene is TRBJ2-1, the V gene TRBV15, with 9 positions matching TRBD1. This CDR3 region has 15 residues. V was clipped by 0 bases and J by 8 bases; unmatched bases: 5. In germline, CDR1 is LNHNV, CDR2 YYDKDF (reference sequence). In nucleotides, the CDR3 is TGTGCCACCAGCAGAGATCCACAGGGGGCACATGAGCAGTTCTTC. Translation: CATSRDPQGAHEQFF.

This clonotype was observed a few times. J is TRBJ2-3 and V is TRBV10-3; D is uncertain. Germline V CDR1 and CDR2: ENHRY, SYGVKD. V lost 2 bases and J lost 6, with 6 bases in between. This CDR3 spans 12 amino acids. CDR3 sequence: CAISENRDTQYF. The CDR3 DNA sequence: TGTGCCATCAGTGAGAATAGGGATACGCAGTATTTT.

In its sample, this clonotype was seen many times. The chain joins TRBV20-1 to TRBJ2-5, with D possibly being TRBD2 (6 bases). Germline V CDR1 and CDR2: DFQATT, SNEGSKA (reference sequence). This CDR3 has 10 residues. V lost 6 bases to trimming and J lost 9 bases, with 11 bases between them. The CDR3 nucleotides are TGCAGTGCCTCGGGACTCTCCCAGTACTTC. This encodes CSASGLSQYF.

This clonotype was seen a handful of times. V usage is TRBV4-3 and J usage is TRBJ2-4; D unresolved. The V gene's germline CDR1 is LGHNA and CDR2 YSLEER. This CDR3 contains 15 residues. Trimming took off 1 base at V and 12 bases at J, with 19 bases between the two ends. CDR3 sequence: CASSQVGLMFSPQYF. The CDR3 nucleotides are TGCGCCAGCAGCCAAGTCGGGCTAATGTTCAGTCCTCAGTACTTC.

This clonotype was seen only a few times. The chain couples TRBV10-3 to TRBJ2-7; D gene uncertain. Trimming took 0 bases from V and 3 from J, leaving 6 bases between them. The CDR3 runs to 13 residues. The germline V gene encodes CDR1 ENHRY and CDR2 SYGVKD. The CDR3 coding sequence is TGTGCCATCAGTGAGTCGACTTTCTACGAGCAGTACTTC. Translated: CAISESTFYEQYF.

The chain is built from TRBV12-3 or TRBV12-4 and TRBJ2-1; 8 bases align to TRBD2. Trimming took 3 bases from V and 4 from J; bases not matched to a gene: 11. This CDR3 is built from 17 residues. CDR3 nucleotide sequence: TGTGCCAGCAGTTTTGAGGTTGCGGGAGGAGCATACAATGAGCAGTTCTTC. As protein: CASSFEVAGGAYNEQFF.

This clonotype was seen many times. This sequence joins TRBV29-1 and TRBJ1-2, with 9 bases aligning to TRBD1. Germline lookup yields CDR1 SQVTM and CDR2 ANQGSEA. The V and J ends lost 5 bases and 7 bases, in that order; junction bases with no gene match: 14. The CDR3 totals 15 residues. DNA for the CDR3: TGCAGCGTTACTCCGAGACAGGGGGTTTTGTCTGGCTACACCTTC. Translation: CSVTPRQGVLSGYTF.